This entry describes one TCR beta chain. Its specificity is unknown. This sample is part of a study of shared clonotypes between healthy human individuals. At the level of the study: Per donor, three plates held CD4 naive cells, three held CD4 memory, two held CD8 naive and one held CD8 memory.

The study, taken as a whole, reports: The small donor group covered limited genetic and exposure diversity.

The material for each subset, its genomic DNA, was split evenly across several immunoSEQ plates. Profiled with immunoSEQ multiplex PCR; TCRdb holds only in-frame clones, not every one. Of some 1.1 million clones in the sample, 77% were seen once. This CDR3 contains 15 residues. V was trimmed by 10 bases and J by 0 bases, leaving 18 bases between them. Germline V gene sequence: CDR1 MNHNS, CDR2 SASEGT. The chain links TRBV6-1 to TRBJ1-1; D possibly corresponds to TRBD1 (6 bases). The sequenced sample was memory CD4+ T cells from PBMCs. As to subset: CD45RA-negative fraction. The sequence was obtained from a young man in good health. Some clones in this sample may be carry-over from other donors' samples. As DNA, the CDR3 is TGTGCCATAAGGGGATGGGACATTTTGAACACTGAAGCTTTCTTT. It translates to CAIRGWDILNTEAFF.